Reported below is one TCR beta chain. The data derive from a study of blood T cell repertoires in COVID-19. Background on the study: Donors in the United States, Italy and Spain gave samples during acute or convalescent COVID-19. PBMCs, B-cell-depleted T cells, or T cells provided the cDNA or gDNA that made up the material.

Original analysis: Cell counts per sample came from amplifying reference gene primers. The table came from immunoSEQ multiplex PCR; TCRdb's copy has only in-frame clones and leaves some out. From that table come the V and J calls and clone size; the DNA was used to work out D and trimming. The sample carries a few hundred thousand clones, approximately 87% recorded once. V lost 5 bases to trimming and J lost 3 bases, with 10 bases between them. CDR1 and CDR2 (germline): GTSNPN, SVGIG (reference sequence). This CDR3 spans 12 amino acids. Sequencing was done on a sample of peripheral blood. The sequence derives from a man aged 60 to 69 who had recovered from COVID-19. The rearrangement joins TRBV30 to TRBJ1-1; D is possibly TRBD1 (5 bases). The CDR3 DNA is TGTGCCTGGCGCCGGGGGGACACTGAAGCTTTCTTT. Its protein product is CAWRRGDTEAFF.